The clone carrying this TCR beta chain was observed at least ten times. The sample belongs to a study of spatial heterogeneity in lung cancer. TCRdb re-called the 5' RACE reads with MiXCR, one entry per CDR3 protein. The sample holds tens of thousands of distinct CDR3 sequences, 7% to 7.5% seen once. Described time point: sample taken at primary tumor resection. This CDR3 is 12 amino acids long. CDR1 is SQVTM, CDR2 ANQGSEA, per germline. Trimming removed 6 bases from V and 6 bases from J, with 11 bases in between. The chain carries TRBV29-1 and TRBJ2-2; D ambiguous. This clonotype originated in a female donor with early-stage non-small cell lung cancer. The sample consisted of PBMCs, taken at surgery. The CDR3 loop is CSVRPGSGELFF. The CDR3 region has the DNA TGCAGCGTCCGCCCCGGGTCCGGGGAGCTGTTTTTT.